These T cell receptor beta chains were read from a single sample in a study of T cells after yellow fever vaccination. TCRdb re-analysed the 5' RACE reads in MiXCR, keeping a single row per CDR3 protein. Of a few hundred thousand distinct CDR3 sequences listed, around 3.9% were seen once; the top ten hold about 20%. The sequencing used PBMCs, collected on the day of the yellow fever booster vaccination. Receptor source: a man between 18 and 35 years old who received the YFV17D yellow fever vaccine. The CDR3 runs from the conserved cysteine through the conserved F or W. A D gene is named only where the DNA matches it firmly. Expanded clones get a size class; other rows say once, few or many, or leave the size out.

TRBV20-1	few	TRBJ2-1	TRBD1	TGCAGTGCTAGAACCAACAGGGGTAACACCTCCTACAATGAGCAGTTCTTC	CSARTNRGNTSYNEQFF
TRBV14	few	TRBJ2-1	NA	TGTGCCAGCAGCCACATGGGAAATGAGCAGTTCTTC	CASSHMGNEQFF
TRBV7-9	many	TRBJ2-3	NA	TGTGCCAGCAGCTCTTCGGGCACAGATACGCAGTATTTT	CASSSSGTDTQYF
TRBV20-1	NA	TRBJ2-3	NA	TGCAGTGCACCGGGGCCGGCCCACACAGATACGCAGTATTTT	CSAPGPAHTDTQYF
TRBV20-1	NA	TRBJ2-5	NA	TGCAGTGCTACGGGAGTTGGAGAGACCCAGTACTTC	CSATGVGETQYF
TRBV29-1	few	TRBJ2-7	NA	TGCAGCGCCTATTTAGGTGGTTACGAGCAGTACTTC	CSAYLGGYEQYF
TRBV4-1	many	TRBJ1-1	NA	TGCGCCAGCAGCCAAGCCGTGGCAGGGAACACTGAAGCTTTCTTT	CASSQAVAGNTEAFF
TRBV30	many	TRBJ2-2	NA	TGTGCCTGGAATGTTTTCACCGGGGAGCTGTTTTTT	CAWNVFTGELFF
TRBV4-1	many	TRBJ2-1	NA	TGCGCCAGCAGCCAAGATCGTGGGTTCAATGAGCAGTTCTTC	CASSQDRGFNEQFF
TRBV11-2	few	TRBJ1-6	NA	TGTGCCAGCAGCTTAATCCGGCGGGAATCACCCCTCCACTTT	CASSLIRRESPLHF
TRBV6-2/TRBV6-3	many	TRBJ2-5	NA	TGTGCCAGCAGGCCGGGGATCGAAGAGACCCAGTACTTC	CASRPGIEETQYF
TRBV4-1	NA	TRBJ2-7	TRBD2	TGCGCCAGCAGCCAAGTCCCCGGGGGGGTGGCCTACGAGCAGTACTTC	CASSQVPGGVAYEQYF
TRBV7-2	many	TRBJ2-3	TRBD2	TGTGCCAGCAGCTTTGTCCCTCTAGCGGGGAGGGATACGCAGTATTTT	CASSFVPLAGRDTQYF
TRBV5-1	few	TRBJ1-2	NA	TGCGCCAGCAGCTTGGATAACGGGCCCTATGGCTACACCTTC	CASSLDNGPYGYTF
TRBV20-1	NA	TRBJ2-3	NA	TGCAGTGCTAGAGATCGAACAGATACGCAGTATTTT	CSARDRTDTQYF
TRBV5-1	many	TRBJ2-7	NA	TGCGCCAGCAGCTTGATTCCCAGCTCCTACGAGCAGTACTTC	CASSLIPSSYEQYF
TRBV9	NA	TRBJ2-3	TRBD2	TGTGCCAGCAGCGTAGATCTAGCGGGGGGGACAGATACGCAGTATTTT	CASSVDLAGGTDTQYF
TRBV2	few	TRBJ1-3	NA	TGTGCCAGCAGTGAAAGGGGAACAAGTTCTGGAAACACCATATATTTT	CASSERGTSSGNTIYF
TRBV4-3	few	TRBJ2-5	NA	TGCGCCAGCAGCCAAGATAGGTTCCGGGCGCCCCAGTACTTC	CASSQDRFRAPQYF
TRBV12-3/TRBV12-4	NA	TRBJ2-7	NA	TGTGCCAGCAGTTTATGGCAGGGAAAGCGCGAGCAGTACTTC	CASSLWQGKREQYF
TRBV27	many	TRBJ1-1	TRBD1	TGTGCCAGCAGTTTTGAGGGACAGGGTCACACTGAAGCTTTCTTT	CASSFEGQGHTEAFF
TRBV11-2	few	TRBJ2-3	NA	TGTGCCAGCAGCTTAGTTCGGTGGAGCACAGATACGCAGTATTTT	CASSLVRWSTDTQYF
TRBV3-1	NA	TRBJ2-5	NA	TGTGCCAGCAGCTGGAGAAATGAGCAGATCTTC	CASSWRNEQIF
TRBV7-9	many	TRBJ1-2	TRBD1	TGTGCCAGCAGCTTAACCGACAGGGTGGTATCATATGGCTACACCTTC	CASSLTDRVVSYGYTF
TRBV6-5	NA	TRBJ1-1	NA	TGTGCCAGCAGTTACTGGAGGACCGCCAGGGACCCAAGGAACACTGAAGCTTTCTTT	CASSYWRTARDPRNTEAFF
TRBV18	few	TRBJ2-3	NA	TGTGCCAGCTCACCACCGGAGGCCGATACGCAGTATTTT	CASSPPEADTQYF
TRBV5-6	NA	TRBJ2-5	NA	TGTGCCAGCAGCTCTTACATGACAGACCAAGAGACCCAGTACTTC	CASSSYMTDQETQYF
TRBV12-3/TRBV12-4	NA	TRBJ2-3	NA	TGTGCCAGCAGCCTTCAAAGACCCCCTTGGCCAGATACGCAGTATTTT	CASSLQRPPWPDTQYF
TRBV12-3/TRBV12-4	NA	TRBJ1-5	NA	TGTGCCAGCCGCCACGACTATAGCAATCAGCCCCAGCATTTT	CASRHDYSNQPQHF
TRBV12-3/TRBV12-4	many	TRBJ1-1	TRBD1	TGTGCCAGCAGTCCCGGGACAGTTGAAGCTTTCTTT	CASSPGTVEAFF
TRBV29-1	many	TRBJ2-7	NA	TGCAGCGTTGAAGATCCCTACCGGAGCTCCTACGAGCAGTACTTC	CSVEDPYRSSYEQYF
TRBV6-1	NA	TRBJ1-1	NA	TGTGCCAGCAGTGTCAGGGGCGGCACTGAAGCTTTCTTT	CASSVRGGTEAFF
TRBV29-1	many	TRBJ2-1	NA	TGCAGCGTTGAAGATCTTGGAGGGCAGTTCTTC	CSVEDLGGQFF
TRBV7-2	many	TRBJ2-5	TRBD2	TGTGCCAGCAGCTTAGTCGGCGGGGGGGCCAGAGAGACCCAGTACTTC	CASSLVGGGARETQYF
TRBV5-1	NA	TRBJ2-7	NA	TGCGCCAGCGTAGAGACGCCGGGAACCTACGAGCAGTACTTC	CASVETPGTYEQYF
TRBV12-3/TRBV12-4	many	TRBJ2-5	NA	TGTGCCACCAGTCGGGGGCCACGCCGAGAGACCCAGTACTTC	CATSRGPRRETQYF
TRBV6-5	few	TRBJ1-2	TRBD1	TGTGCCAGCAGTATGGGACAGGACCCCTACTATGGCTACACCTTC	CASSMGQDPYYGYTF
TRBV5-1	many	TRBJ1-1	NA	TGCGCCAGCAGCTTGGATCCAGATAACACTGAAGCTTTCTTT	CASSLDPDNTEAFF
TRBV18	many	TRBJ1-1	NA	TGTGCCAGCTCACCAAGGGGCCAGGTCGGTGAAGCTTTCTTT	CASSPRGQVGEAFF
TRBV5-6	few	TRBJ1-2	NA	TGTGCCAGCAGCTTGGGGAGCGGGGCAGCCTATGGCTACACCTTC	CASSLGSGAAYGYTF
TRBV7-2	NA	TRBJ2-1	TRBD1	TGTGCCAGCAGCTTGGGGGACAGATACTCTACAATGAAGCAGTTCTTC	CASSLGDRYSTMKQFF
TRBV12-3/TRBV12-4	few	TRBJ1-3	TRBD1	TGTGCCAGCAGCCGGGTCCTGGGACAGCTAAACACCATATATTTT	CASSRVLGQLNTIYF
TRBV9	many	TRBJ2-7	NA	TGTGCCAGCAGCGTAGGGGCAGCAAGGACCTACGAGCAGTACTTC	CASSVGAARTYEQYF
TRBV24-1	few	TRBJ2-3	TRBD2	TGTGCCACCAGTGATTTGGGACTAGCGGGGGCGGATACGCAGTATTTT	CATSDLGLAGADTQYF
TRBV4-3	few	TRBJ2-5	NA	TGCGCCAGCAGCCAAGATCTACGGCCTCAAGAGACCCAGTACTTC	CASSQDLRPQETQYF
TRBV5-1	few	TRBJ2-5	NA	TGCGCCAGCAGCCGACCTCGGGGACAAGAGACCCAGTACTTC	CASSRPRGQETQYF
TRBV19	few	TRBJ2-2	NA	TGTGCCAGTAGGCCCCCCATCGGGGAGCTGTTTTTT	CASRPPIGELFF
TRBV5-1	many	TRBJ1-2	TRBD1	TGCGCCAGCAGCCCCGGGACAGGGGCCTATGGCTACACCTTC	CASSPGTGAYGYTF
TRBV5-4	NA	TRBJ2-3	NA	TGTGCCAGCAGCCCCCAGTTTCGAGGGTCCGGAGATACGCAGTATTTT	CASSPQFRGSGDTQYF
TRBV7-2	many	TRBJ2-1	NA	TGTGCCAGCAGCCCATCACGGGGGTCTTACAATGAGCAGTTCTTC	CASSPSRGSYNEQFF
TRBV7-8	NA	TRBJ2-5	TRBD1	TGTGCCAGCAGCTTCCAGCAGGGGGCCCAGTACTTC	CASSFQQGAQYF
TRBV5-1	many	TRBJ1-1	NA	TGCGCCAGCAGCCCTGGGGAGGTGAACACTGAAGCTTTCTTT	CASSPGEVNTEAFF
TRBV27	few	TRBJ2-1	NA	TGTGCCAGCAGGGTCGGGAGCTCCTACAATGAGCAGTTCTTC	CASRVGSSYNEQFF
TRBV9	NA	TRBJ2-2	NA	TGTGCCAGCAGCGTTGACCCTAGCCGACGCACCGGGGAGCTGTTTTTT	CASSVDPSRRTGELFF
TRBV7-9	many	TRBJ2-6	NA	TGTGCCAGCAGCCGGAGTTCTGGGGCCAACGTCCTGACTTTC	CASSRSSGANVLTF
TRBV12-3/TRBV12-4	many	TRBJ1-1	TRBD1	TGTGCCAGCAAGACCACAGGGGGCACTGAAGCTTTCTTT	CASKTTGGTEAFF